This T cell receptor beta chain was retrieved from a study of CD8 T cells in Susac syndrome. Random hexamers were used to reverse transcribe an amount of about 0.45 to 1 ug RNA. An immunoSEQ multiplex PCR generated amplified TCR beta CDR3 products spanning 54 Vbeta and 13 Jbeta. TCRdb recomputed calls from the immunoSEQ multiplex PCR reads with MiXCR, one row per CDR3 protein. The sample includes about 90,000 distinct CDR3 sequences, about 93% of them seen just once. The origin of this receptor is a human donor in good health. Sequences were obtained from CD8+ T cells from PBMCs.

The DNA of the CDR3 is TGTGCCAGCAGTTCCGGGACAGGGAATTTGGGCTACACCTTC. Translation: CASSSGTGNLGYTF. The rearrangement links TRBV6-6 to TRBJ1-2; 9 bases match TRBD1. Germline V gene data show CDR1 as MNHNY and CDR2 as SVGAGI (reference sequence). The CDR3 loop spans 14 amino acids. Trimming removed 4 bases from V and 8 bases from J; junction bases left unmatched: 8.